Below, one TCR beta chain is given with its context. Antigen: not known. These data belong to a study of cytomegalovirus exposure and HLA in healthy donors. Whole-study findings and limits: Cytomegalovirus status, reportedly, was diagnosed with high specificity and sensitivity by the classifier. There were some V segments, including TRBV6-2 and TRBV6-3, excluded as indistinguishable. 150 or so TCR beta chains were listed as cytomegalovirus-associated. A cluster of highly shared sequence variants was likely a sequencing artifact.

The CDR3 length is 14 residues. V was cut by 6 bases and J by 3 bases, with 14 bases left in between. CDR1 and CDR2 (germline): LNHDA, SQIVND (reference sequence). 60 Vbeta and 13 Jbeta primers were used in PCR. Data came from immunoSEQ multiplex PCR; TCRdb stores just in-frame clones and leaves some out. The sample includes tens of thousands of clones, roughly 79% of them seen just once. The sample taken for sequencing was PBMCs. The sequence was obtained from a male donor in good health and CMV-seronegative. The chain carries TRBV19 and TRBJ1-2; maybe TRBD1 (6 bases). The CDR3 region is CASRSTGPHYGYTF. For the CDR3, the DNA is TGTGCCAGTAGGTCGACAGGTCCTCACTATGGCTACACCTTC.